A single sample gave rise to the 5 T cell receptor beta chains below, sequenced in a study of T cell repertoires in cytomegalovirus infection. Antigens of these TCRs are unknown. TCRdb reprocessed the reads with MiXCR, giving one entry per CDR3 protein. The sample includes about 46,000 distinct CDR3 sequences, roughly 19% of them seen just once. The material sequenced was CD8+ T cells from cultured PBMCs, taken from culture after CMV antigen stimulation. The receptors here all came from a human donor in good health (CMV status not recorded). Some clones in this sample may be carry-over from other donors' samples.

At least ten counts were recorded for this clonotype. CDR3 sequence reads: CASSSGTGTVDTEAFF. The CDR3 DNA reads as TGTGCCAGCAGCTCGGGGACAGGGACGGTTGACACTGAAGCTTTCTTT. The chain has TRBV7-8 and TRBJ1-1, with 9 bases that match TRBD1. This CDR3 contains 16 residues. Germline CDR1 SGHVS, CDR2 FQNEAQ. Trimming at V came to 4 bases and at J to 3 bases, leaving 9 bases not matched to a gene.

This chain uses TRBV28 with TRBJ1-2; possibly TRBD1 for D (5 bases). Per germline, CDR1 MDHEN and CDR2 SYDVKM. V was trimmed by 6 bases and J by 8 bases, leaving 19 bases between them. The CDR3 sequence is 14 residues long. The CDR3: CASSPPTTGVGYTF. The CDR3 DNA sequence: TGTGCCAGCAGCCCTCCAACGACGGGGGTGGGCTACACCTTC.

The rearrangement joins TRBV27 to TRBJ1-2, with D unclear. Germline V gene sequence: CDR1 MNHEY, CDR2 SMNVEV (reference sequence). The CDR3 extends over 13 amino acids. V was cut by 9 bases and J by 5 bases, with 16 bases left in between. The CDR3: CARVAGLRYGYTF. The CDR3 nucleotides are TGTGCCAGGGTTGCCGGCCTTAGGTATGGCTACACCTTC.

This clonotype was picked up a small number of times. The chain links TRBV11-2 to TRBJ2-2, with 10 bases matching TRBD1. Unmatched junction bases numbered 2, after V lost 4 bases and J lost 6 bases. The length of the CDR3 is 14 residues. CDR1 is SGHAT and CDR2 is FQNNGV in the germline V gene. CDR3 amino acids: CASSWTGGAGELFF. For the CDR3, the DNA is TGTGCCAGCAGCTGGACAGGGGGTGCCGGGGAGCTGTTTTTT.

This clonotype was counted at least ten times. The chain is built from TRBV7-2 and TRBJ2-3; 7 bases align to TRBD1. The CDR3 length is 14 residues. V dropped 1 base and J dropped 4; count of bases not matched to a gene: 2. The germline V gene has CDR1 SGHTA and CDR2 FQGNSA. CDR3 nucleotides: TGTGCCAGCAGCTTAGGGCAGGGGGCAGATACGCAGTATTTT. It yields the protein CASSLGQGADTQYF. Filled out from reference TRBV7-2 and TRBJ2-3, the complete variable domain reads GAGVSQSPSNKVTEKGKDVELRCDPISGHTALYWYRQSLGQGLEFLIYFQGNSAPDKSGLPSDRFSAERTGGSVSTLTIQRTQQEDSAVYLCASSLGQGADTQYFGPGTRLTVL.